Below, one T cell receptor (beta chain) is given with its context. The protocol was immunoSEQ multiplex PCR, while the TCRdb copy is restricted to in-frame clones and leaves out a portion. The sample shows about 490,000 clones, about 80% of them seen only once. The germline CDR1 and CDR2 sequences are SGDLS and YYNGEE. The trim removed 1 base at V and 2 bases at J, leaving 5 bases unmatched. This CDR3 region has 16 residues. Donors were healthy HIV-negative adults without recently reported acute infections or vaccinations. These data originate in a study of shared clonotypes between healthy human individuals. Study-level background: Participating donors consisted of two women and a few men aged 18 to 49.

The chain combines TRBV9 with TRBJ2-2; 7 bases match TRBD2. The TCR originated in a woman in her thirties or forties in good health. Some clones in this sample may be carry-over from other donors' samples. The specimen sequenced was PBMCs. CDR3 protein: CASSVHSGLNTGELFF. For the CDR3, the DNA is TGTGCCAGCAGCGTACATAGCGGGCTAAACACCGGGGAGCTGTTTTTT.